A selection of T cell receptor beta chains follows, all from one sample in a study of graft-versus-host responses after intestinal transplantation. The repertoire was sequenced with immunoSEQ multiplex PCR; TCRdb's copy has only in-frame clones and lacks some. The repertoire has tens of thousands of clones, around 91% of them found once; the top ten carry roughly 4%. Antigen specificity for these receptors is unknown. The source was unstimulated CD8+ T cells sorted from spleen or lymph node cells, collected before transplant. The receptor set was obtained from a human donor who was the organ donor for an intestinal transplant. The CDR3 runs from the conserved cysteine through the conserved F or W. The D gene is left open where the match is weak. Clone size is given for some rows only: seen once, a few or many times, or a class if the clone is expanded.

v_gene: TRBV19; d_gene: TRBD1; j_gene: TRBJ1-1; abundance: NA; CDR3nt: TGTGCCAGCGACTTCGGGCAGGGGGGTATGAACACTGAAGCTTTCTTT; CDR3aa: CASDFGQGGMNTEAFF
v_gene: TRBV5-1; d_gene: TRBD1; j_gene: TRBJ2-1; abundance: once; CDR3nt: TGCGCCAGCAGCACACAGGGGTACGTCCCCTTTGAGCAGTTCTTC; CDR3aa: CASSTQGYVPFEQFF
v_gene: TRBV2; d_gene: NA; j_gene: TRBJ2-1; abundance: once; CDR3nt: TGTGCCAGCAGTCTACAGGGCCATGAGCAGTTCTTC; CDR3aa: CASSLQGHEQFF
v_gene: TRBV5-1; d_gene: NA; j_gene: TRBJ1-3; abundance: NA; CDR3nt: TGCGCCAGCAGCTTGTTCCAGCGGGAAACTGGAAACACCATATATTTT; CDR3aa: CASSLFQRETGNTIYF
v_gene: TRBV6-1; d_gene: NA; j_gene: TRBJ2-3; abundance: once; CDR3nt: TGTGCCAGCAGGGCGGGCGTCACAGATACGCAGTATTTT; CDR3aa: CASRAGVTDTQYF
v_gene: TRBV27; d_gene: TRBD2; j_gene: TRBJ2-2; abundance: once; CDR3nt: TGTGCCAGCAGTTTATCACCTAGCGGGGGGTCGAACACCGGGGAGCTGTTTTTT; CDR3aa: CASSLSPSGGSNTGELFF
v_gene: TRBV19; d_gene: TRBD2; j_gene: TRBJ2-3; abundance: once; CDR3nt: TGTGCCAGCCTAGCGGGGGGGCAAGATACGCAGTATTTT; CDR3aa: CASLAGGQDTQYF
v_gene: TRBV30; d_gene: NA; j_gene: TRBJ1-5; abundance: few; CDR3nt: TGTGCCTCCCGGAAGGTTAGGGGTCAGCCCCAGCATTTT; CDR3aa: CASRKVRGQPQHF
v_gene: TRBV28; d_gene: NA; j_gene: TRBJ1-2; abundance: NA; CDR3nt: TGTGCCAGCAGTCAACAGGGACACTATGGCTACACCTTC; CDR3aa: CASSQQGHYGYTF
v_gene: TRBV6-1; d_gene: TRBD1; j_gene: TRBJ2-3; abundance: NA; CDR3nt: TGTGCCAGCAGTGAAGTAACAGGGGGCGGCGGCACAGATACGCAGTATTTT; CDR3aa: CASSEVTGGGGTDTQYF
v_gene: TRBV19; d_gene: TRBD2; j_gene: TRBJ2-1; abundance: NA; CDR3nt: TGTGCCAGTAGTCCCGGGGCTAGCGGGTGGATCTACAATGAGCAGTTCTTC; CDR3aa: CASSPGASGWIYNEQFF
v_gene: TRBV11-2; d_gene: TRBD2; j_gene: TRBJ2-3; abundance: once; CDR3nt: TGTGCCAGCAGCTCGTCTTGGGACTACACAGATACGCAGTATTTT; CDR3aa: CASSSSWDYTDTQYF
v_gene: TRBV27; d_gene: TRBD1; j_gene: TRBJ1-1; abundance: NA; CDR3nt: TGTGCCAGCAGTTCGGGACAGAGGAACACTGAAGCTTTCTTT; CDR3aa: CASSSGQRNTEAFF
v_gene: TRBV5-1; d_gene: TRBD1; j_gene: TRBJ1-5; abundance: NA; CDR3nt: TGCGCCAGCAGCTCTACAGGGGGCGCGTATCAGCCCCAGCATTTT; CDR3aa: CASSSTGGAYQPQHF
v_gene: TRBV19; d_gene: NA; j_gene: TRBJ1-5; abundance: NA; CDR3nt: TGTGCCAGTAGTATCTCGGGGGACCAGCCCCAGCATTTT; CDR3aa: CASSISGDQPQHF
v_gene: TRBV2; d_gene: NA; j_gene: TRBJ1-6; abundance: NA; CDR3nt: TGTGCCAGTTGGAGGGGCAGGGAGGATTCACCCCTCCACTTT; CDR3aa: CASWRGREDSPLHF
v_gene: TRBV4-1; d_gene: NA; j_gene: TRBJ1-5; abundance: NA; CDR3nt: TGCGCCAGCAGTGATACAGGGTCAAGCAATCAGCCCCAGCATTTT; CDR3aa: CASSDTGSSNQPQHF
v_gene: TRBV2; d_gene: TRBD1; j_gene: TRBJ2-5; abundance: NA; CDR3nt: TGTGCCAGCAGTGACCCCGAGGACAGGGCAGAGACCCAGTACTTC; CDR3aa: CASSDPEDRAETQYF
v_gene: TRBV7-2; d_gene: TRBD1; j_gene: TRBJ2-5; abundance: NA; CDR3nt: TGTGCCAGCAGCCTTCTCATGACAGGGGAGGAGACCCAGTACTTC; CDR3aa: CASSLLMTGEETQYF
v_gene: TRBV7-6; d_gene: NA; j_gene: TRBJ2-2; abundance: NA; CDR3nt: TGTGCCAGCAGCTCCGACAGCTGGAACACCGGGGAGCTGTTTTTT; CDR3aa: CASSSDSWNTGELFF
v_gene: TRBV6-5; d_gene: TRBD1; j_gene: TRBJ1-5; abundance: few; CDR3nt: TGTGCCAGCAGTTACTCGAGTCAGGGGGCAGGGCAGCCCCAGCATTTT; CDR3aa: CASSYSSQGAGQPQHF
v_gene: TRBV19; d_gene: NA; j_gene: TRBJ2-2; abundance: NA; CDR3nt: TGTGCCAGTAGTATCTTACCTAAGACCGGGGAGCTGTTTTTT; CDR3aa: CASSILPKTGELFF
v_gene: TRBV6-1; d_gene: TRBD2; j_gene: TRBJ2-5; abundance: NA; CDR3nt: TGTGCCAGCAGCTCCACAGCGGGGGGGCAAGAGACCCAGTACTTC; CDR3aa: CASSSTAGGQETQYF
v_gene: TRBV27; d_gene: NA; j_gene: TRBJ2-1; abundance: NA; CDR3nt: TGTGCCAGCAGTTCTAGAATAGGGGGATCCTACAATGAGCAGTTCTTC; CDR3aa: CASSSRIGGSYNEQFF
v_gene: TRBV5-1; d_gene: TRBD1; j_gene: TRBJ2-3; abundance: NA; CDR3nt: TGCGCCAGCAGCTTGGTGGACAGGGGTACAGATACGCAGTATTTT; CDR3aa: CASSLVDRGTDTQYF
v_gene: TRBV7-9; d_gene: TRBD1; j_gene: TRBJ1-1; abundance: NA; CDR3nt: TGTGCCAGCAGCTTCCAGGACAGGCGTGGTGAAGCTTTCTTT; CDR3aa: CASSFQDRRGEAFF
v_gene: TRBV27; d_gene: NA; j_gene: TRBJ2-1; abundance: NA; CDR3nt: TGTGCCAGCAGTTTATTGGGGGCGGAGGACAATGAGCAGTTCTTC; CDR3aa: CASSLLGAEDNEQFF
v_gene: TRBV18; d_gene: TRBD2; j_gene: TRBJ2-3; abundance: NA; CDR3nt: TGTGCCAGCTCACCGAGGACTAGCGGCACAGATACGCAGTATTTT; CDR3aa: CASSPRTSGTDTQYF
v_gene: TRBV6-6; d_gene: TRBD1; j_gene: TRBJ1-1; abundance: NA; CDR3nt: TGTGCCAGCAGGGACAGGGGCTCTATTGCTGAAGCTTTCTTT; CDR3aa: CASRDRGSIAEAFF
v_gene: TRBV5-4; d_gene: TRBD1; j_gene: TRBJ1-4; abundance: NA; CDR3nt: TGTGCCAGCAGCTTGGACAGGGGAGGCGGCGAAAAACTGTTTTTT; CDR3aa: CASSLDRGGGEKLFF
v_gene: TRBV5-6; d_gene: NA; j_gene: TRBJ1-2; abundance: NA; CDR3nt: TGTGCCAGCAGCTTGGGCAGAGGCTATGGCTACACCTTC; CDR3aa: CASSLGRGYGYTF
v_gene: TRBV6-1; d_gene: NA; j_gene: TRBJ1-1; abundance: NA; CDR3nt: TGTGCCAGCGCCTTGGGAGGAAACACTGAAGCTTTCTTT; CDR3aa: CASALGGNTEAFF
v_gene: TRBV6-1; d_gene: NA; j_gene: TRBJ1-2; abundance: many; CDR3nt: TGTGCCACCCGGACAGAAACTATCTATGGCTACACCTTC; CDR3aa: CATRTETIYGYTF
v_gene: TRBV27; d_gene: NA; j_gene: TRBJ2-2; abundance: NA; CDR3nt: TGTGCCAGCAGCCCAGGGGGGTTCACCGGGGAGCTGTTTTTT; CDR3aa: CASSPGGFTGELFF
v_gene: TRBV20-1; d_gene: NA; j_gene: TRBJ1-2; abundance: NA; CDR3nt: TGCAGTGCTAGACCGGGGAATGGCTACACCTTC; CDR3aa: CSARPGNGYTF
v_gene: TRBV15; d_gene: TRBD1; j_gene: TRBJ1-1; abundance: NA; CDR3nt: TGTGCCACCAGCAGAGTAAGGGGGCTGAACACTGAAGCTTTCTTT; CDR3aa: CATSRVRGLNTEAFF
v_gene: TRBV11-2; d_gene: NA; j_gene: TRBJ2-4; abundance: NA; CDR3nt: TGTGCCAGCAGTTTCACAGGGAAGGGGCTAGCCAAAAACATTCAGTACTTC; CDR3aa: CASSFTGKGLAKNIQYF
v_gene: TRBV6-5; d_gene: NA; j_gene: TRBJ2-5; abundance: NA; CDR3nt: TGTGCCAGCAGTCCAGGGTCCCGCGAATTAGAGACCCAGTACTTC; CDR3aa: CASSPGSRELETQYF
v_gene: TRBV4-2; d_gene: NA; j_gene: TRBJ2-5; abundance: few; CDR3nt: TGTGCCAGCAGCCAAGATGGGTCCGGGATGGGAGAGACCCAGTACTTC; CDR3aa: CASSQDGSGMGETQYF
v_gene: TRBV4-3; d_gene: TRBD1; j_gene: TRBJ1-2; abundance: NA; CDR3nt: TGCGCCAGCAGCCAGTTGACAGGGAGTGTTGGGAACTATGGCTACACCTTC; CDR3aa: CASSQLTGSVGNYGYTF
v_gene: TRBV5-1; d_gene: TRBD1; j_gene: TRBJ2-2; abundance: NA; CDR3nt: TGCGCCAGCAGCCCTGGGACAGACACCGGGGAGCTGTTTTTT; CDR3aa: CASSPGTDTGELFF
v_gene: TRBV29-1; d_gene: NA; j_gene: TRBJ1-1; abundance: NA; CDR3nt: TGCAGCGTTACCAGGGAGAACACTGAAGCTTTCTTT; CDR3aa: CSVTRENTEAFF
v_gene: TRBV10-3; d_gene: NA; j_gene: TRBJ1-5; abundance: NA; CDR3nt: TGTGCCATCAGTGGGGCGGGGCGTCAGCCCCAGCATTTT; CDR3aa: CAISGAGRQPQHF
v_gene: TRBV27; d_gene: TRBD2; j_gene: TRBJ2-2; abundance: NA; CDR3nt: TGTGCCAGCAGTTTATACCCCTCAGCGGGGGGGAACACCGGGGAGCTGTTTTTT; CDR3aa: CASSLYPSAGGNTGELFF
v_gene: TRBV18; d_gene: NA; j_gene: TRBJ2-1; abundance: NA; CDR3nt: TGTGCCAGCTCACCACCAGGACCGGGAAACAATGAGCAGTTCTTC; CDR3aa: CASSPPGPGNNEQFF